This T cell receptor beta chain was sequenced in a study of TIL therapy for anti-PD-1-resistant metastatic lung cancer. Sequencing used immunoSEQ v3. The protocol was immunoSEQ multiplex PCR, while the TCRdb copy is restricted to in-frame clones and leaves out a portion. This table has 12,000 or so clones, around 58% appearing once. Germline V CDR1 and CDR2: SGHDT, YYEEEE. This CDR3 is built from 17 residues. J was trimmed by 2 bases and V by 2 bases; bases with no gene match: 9. Indicated time point: pre-treatment sample, taken before nivolumab and TIL therapy. Pleural nodules or supraclavicular lymph nodes made up most of the excised metastases sampled. This clone was seen more than once but under ten times.

The starting material was tumor tissue, obtained at baseline. The genes are TRBV5-6 and TRBJ2-5; 10 nucleotides line up with TRBD2. The receptor was derived from a person between 25 and 79 years old with non-small cell lung cancer. The CDR3 loop reads CASSFTILAGGQETQYF. CDR3 sequence (DNA): TGTGCCAGCAGCTTCACTATCTTAGCGGGGGGTCAAGAGACCCAGTACTTC.